The 16 T cell receptor beta chains reported below all come from one sample, sequenced in a study of T cells in Graves' hyperthyroidism and ophthalmopathy. The CDR3 regions of TCR beta were amplified from RNA transcripts. First-round RT-PCR targeting the TCR CDR3 was performed with the HTBI primer set. TCRdb independently ran MiXCR on the multiplex PCR reads; one entry per CDR3 protein. The repertoire consists of 450,000 to 650,000 distinct CDR3 sequences, with more than 20% occurring once and the leading ten covering approximately 26%. Sequenced input: blood. The receptors stem from a man younger than 35 with Graves' hyperthyroidism.

V and J are TRBV9 and TRBJ1-3, with D maybe TRBD1 (6 bases). CDR3 length: 14 amino acids. V was trimmed by 3 bases and J by 3 bases, leaving 10 bases between them. Germline V CDR1 and CDR2: SGDLS, YYNGEE. The CDR3 here is CASSARGIGNTIYF. The CDR3, as DNA: TGTGCCAGCAGCGCGAGGGGGATTGGAAACACCATATATTTT.

This chain uses TRBV20-1 with TRBJ1-5; D gene unclear. Germline lookup yields CDR1 DFQATT and CDR2 SNEGSKA (reference sequence). The CDR3 extends over 16 amino acids. V was pared by 2 bases and J by 6 bases, with 20 bases between. CDR3 nucleotides: TGCAGTGCTAGAATACCTCCCGCGGAGGGCGGTCAGCCCCAGCATTTT. Its protein product is CSARIPPAEGGQPQHF.

The chain has TRBV6-2 or TRBV6-3 and TRBJ2-7; the match to TRBD2 covers 9 bases. The CDR3 runs 14 residues. V shed 7 bases and J 1 base; nucleotides not matched to a gene: 5. The V gene's germline CDR1 is MNHEY and CDR2 SVGEGT. In DNA form, the CDR3 reads TGTGCCAGCAAAGCACTAGCGGGTTCCTACGAGCAGTACTTC. Residues: CASKALAGSYEQYF.

This clonotype occurred many times. The chain combines TRBV4-1 with TRBJ2-5; TRBD2 is a possible D gene (7 bases). The CDR3 has 17 amino acids. Trimming took off 3 bases at V and 3 bases at J, with 20 bases between the two ends. Germline V gene data show CDR1 as MGHRA and CDR2 as YSYEKL. The CDR3 region has the DNA TGCGCCAGCAGCCAGAGCCCGAAGGGGGGGAAGAAAGAGACCCAGTACTTC. This encodes CASSQSPKGGKKETQYF.

As for this clonotype: This may be a read error: a much more frequent sequence differs by one nucleotide. The chain employs TRBV20-1 and TRBJ2-7, with 7 nucleotides matching TRBD1. In germline, CDR1 is DFQATT, CDR2 SNEGSKA (reference sequence). The CDR3 runs 13 residues. CDR3 sequence: CSARQGRSYEQHF. The CDR3 DNA is TGCAGTGCTCGACAGGGTCGAAGCTACGAGCAGCACTTC.

This clonotype came up many times. This chain joins TRBV28 and TRBJ1-2; TRBD1 matches at 11 bases. The CDR3 has 17 residues. The germline CDR1 and CDR2 sequences are MDHEN and SYDVKM. Trimming cost V 6 bases and J 7 bases; bases outside gene matches: 16. The CDR3 loop is CASRRRTGGGSPSGYTF. Here the CDR3 DNA reads TGTGCCAGCAGGCGGAGGACAGGGGGCGGGAGCCCTAGTGGCTACACCTTC.

This clonotype was seen at least ten times. J is TRBJ1-2 and V is TRBV29-1, with 9 bases fitting TRBD1. The germline CDR1 and CDR2 sequences are SQVTM and ANQGSEA. With 1 base clipped from V and 7 bases from J, the junction kept 7 bases outside the gene matches. This CDR3 has 14 residues. CDR3 sequence (DNA): TGCAGCGTTGAAGGCGGGACAGGGCTGAGTGGCTACACCTTC. Translation: CSVEGGTGLSGYTF.

The rearrangement uses TRBV5-1 and TRBJ1-1; maybe TRBD1 (6 bases). From germline, CDR1 is SGHRS and CDR2 YFSETQ. With 5 bases removed from V and 0 bases from J, the gap between germline ends came to 14 bases. The CDR3 spans 15 residues. In nucleotides, the CDR3 is TGCGCCAGCAGTGCCCGGGGGGGCATGAACACTGAAGCTTTCTTT. Amino acids: CASSARGGMNTEAFF.

This clonotype was observed many times. As DNA, the CDR3 is TGCAGTGCTAAAGGGGGCGTTGGTACCACTGAAGCTTTCTTT. Its protein is CSAKGGVGTTEAFF. V usage is TRBV20-1 and J usage is TRBJ1-1, with TRBD1 matching over 7 bases. The length of the CDR3 is 14 residues. The ends lost 4 bases at V and 4 bases at J; junction bases unmatched: 9. CDR1 and CDR2 (germline): DFQATT, SNEGSKA (reference sequence).

This clonotype was picked up a small number of times. The chain couples TRBV5-1 to TRBJ1-3; 8 bases are shared with TRBD1. Looked up from germline, CDR1 is SGHRS and CDR2 is YFSETQ. The ends lost 3 bases at V and 2 bases at J; junction bases unmatched: 4. The CDR3 loop spans 15 amino acids. The CDR3 loop reads CASSSGQGTGNTIYF. The DNA of the CDR3 is TGCGCCAGCAGCTCCGGACAGGGAACTGGAAACACCATATATTTT.

A few counts support this clonotype. This rearrangement joins TRBV12-3 or TRBV12-4 to TRBJ2-7, with TRBD1 identical over 10 bases. CDR3 length: 14 residues. The junction had 3 bases not matched to a gene; V was cut back by 2 bases and J by 5 bases. Here the CDR3 reads CASSLRTGGDEQYF. The CDR3 nucleotides are TGTGCCAGCAGTTTAAGGACAGGGGGGGACGAGCAGTACTTC.

The chain is built from TRBV29-1 and TRBJ2-5; D unclear. Germline-derived CDR1 and CDR2 are SQVTM and ANQGSEA. Trimming took off 8 bases at V and 2 bases at J, with 9 bases between the two ends. This CDR3 comprises 11 residues. CDR3 DNA sequence: TGCAGCATGGTCCAGCAAGAGACCCAGTACTTC. Residues: CSMVQQETQYF.

This clonotype was seen many times. The chain uses TRBV5-1 and TRBJ2-7; D call uncertain. The V gene's germline CDR1 is SGHRS and CDR2 YFSETQ. V dropped 0 bases and J dropped 6 bases, with 16 bases sitting between them. There are 15 residues in the CDR3. The CDR3 is CASSLAADTLAEQYF. In DNA form, the CDR3 reads TGCGCCAGCAGCTTGGCCGCCGACACCCTCGCCGAGCAGTACTTC.

This clonotype was detected only a few times. V gene TRBV7-9 combines with J gene TRBJ1-1; D is uncertain. The V end lost 5 bases, the J end lost 0 bases, and 10 bases lay between the germline ends. The CDR3 spans 14 residues. Germline V CDR1 and CDR2: SEHNR, FQNEAQ (reference sequence). As DNA, the CDR3 is TGTGCCAGCAGCCCCAGTGAAATGAACACTGAAGCTTTCTTT. It yields the protein CASSPSEMNTEAFF.

In its sample, this clonotype was seen a few times. The chain uses TRBV12-3 or TRBV12-4 and TRBJ1-1, with D possibly TRBD1 on 5 matching bases. The V end lost 3 bases, the J end lost 2 bases, and 10 bases lay between the germline ends. The CDR3 has 14 residues. CDR3 nucleotide sequence: TGTGCCAGCAGTTTCGTAGGGGAAAACACTGAAGCTTTCTTT. This translates into CASSFVGENTEAFF.

This clonotype was seen a handful of times. V and J are TRBV25-1 and TRBJ2-6; tentative D call: TRBD1 (6 bases). This CDR3 has 18 residues. V was clipped by 2 bases and J by 3 bases, with 17 bases between them. CDR1 is MGHDK and CDR2 is SYGVNS in the germline V gene. CDR3 amino acids: CASSETGRGGDGANVLTF. DNA for the CDR3: TGTGCCAGCAGTGAAACAGGGCGAGGGGGTGATGGGGCCAACGTCCTGACTTTC.